The source of this T cell receptor (beta chain) is a study of metastatic and nonmetastatic thyroid tumors. On the study more broadly: Blood and tumor or nodule tissue repertoires from malignant and benign thyroid patients were compared.

Original data processing: CDR3 was compared across clinicopathological groups, and the resulting differences were used to build a distant-metastasis classifier for papillary thyroid cancer. Via MiXCR, TCRdb re-called the PCR reads. TCRdb, not the authors, supplied the V and J calls. The sample holds some 16,000 clones, roughly a quarter seen once. CDR1 is SGHVS and CDR2 is FNYEAQ in the germline V gene. Deletions cut 1 base from V and 3 bases from J, with 13 bases between. The CDR3 contains 15 residues. No treatment had been given to any patient before thyroid surgery. Source material: tumor tissue. This clonotype was sampled from a male donor with papillary thyroid cancer or a benign thyroid nodule (not recorded which). Some clones in this sample may be carry-over from other donors' samples. The chain employs TRBV7-6 and TRBJ2-7, with D possibly matching TRBD1 (5 bases). The DNA of the CDR3 is TGTGCCAGCAGCTTAGGGTCAGGGATAGGCTACGAGCAGTACTTC. As protein: CASSLGSGIGYEQYF. Combining the CDR3 with reference TRBV7-6 and TRBJ2-7 gives the whole variable domain GAGVSQSPRYKVTKRGQDVALRCDPISGHVSLYWYRQALGQGPEFLTYFNYEAQQDKSGLPNDRFSAERPEGSISTLTIQRTEQRDSAMYRCASSLGSGIGYEQYFGPGTRLTVT.